This T cell receptor (beta chain) was recorded in a study of shared clonotypes between healthy human individuals. Whole-study context: Researchers assigned three CD4 naive, three CD4 memory, two CD8 naive and one CD8 memory plate to each donor. Broader study findings: Naive subsets generally exceeded memory subsets in estimated richness. Against clonotypes common to all four donors, non-shared ones had lower generation probabilities.

For every subset, genomic DNA was evenly distributed across several immunoSEQ plates. Profiled with immunoSEQ multiplex PCR; TCRdb holds only in-frame clones, not every one. The sample lists roughly 2.2 million clones, 93% occurring once. In regard to this clone: What it recognizes is unknown.

This receptor was obtained from a man aged 18 to 30 in good health. Some clones in this sample may be carry-over from other donors' samples. The source material was naive CD4+ T cells from PBMCs. Regarding subset: CD45RA+ positively selected.

The CDR3 bases are TGTGCCAGTAGACAGGGAATGGGGGAGCAGTACTTC. It specifies CASRQGMGEQYF. The chain couples TRBV19 to TRBJ2-7; TRBD1 might be the D (6 bases). V dropped 6 bases and J dropped 7 bases, with 13 bases sitting between them. CDR3 size: 12 residues. Germline lookup yields CDR1 LNHDA and CDR2 SQIVND (reference sequence).